This T cell receptor (beta chain) originates from a study of cytomegalovirus exposure and HLA in healthy donors (dated by TCRdb to about 2017). As for the study more broadly: An earlier analysis of 550 to 700 of the donors reported more than 250 Gb of sequence data and roughly 110 million unique TCR beta sequences from 150 million to 200 million T cells. An early release that covered about 600 HLA-typed donors contained about 300 gigabases of sequencing data and approximately 85 million unique TCR sequences. Among the roughly 400 genotyped donors, around 81% belonged to the genetic ancestry cluster associated with self-reported Caucasian donors. The aim of the study was to test whether cataloging public T cell receptors could identify signatures of past pathogen exposure. The T cell repertoires of several hundred subjects were profiled by immunosequencing and related to cytomegalovirus serostatus. A separate validation cohort of roughly 130 different subjects was used in addition to the roughly 700-subject first cohort. The study combined high-throughput TCR immunosequencing, statistical association of individual TCRs with disease status, and machine learning to predict cytomegalovirus infection status. A later analysis re-examined previously published TCR beta repertoires from 500 to 700 donors and added high-resolution HLA genotyping to investigate patterns of TCR occurrence. In the later analysis, no new phenotypic data were used to find candidate immune exposures; instead, reliance was placed on TCR beta sequences and their occurrence across donors. To decide whether each TCR beta V gene segment behaved as functional or pseudogenic, an earlier analysis of approximately 600 of the donors relied on high-throughput TCR beta sequencing. Donor age, sex, ethnicity and CMV serostatus were collected together with the repertoire data. A later genetic analysis used genome-wide SNP genotypes for about three fifths of the 666 donors, treating that subset as a discovery cohort. All discovery cohort repertoires had been generated on a single sequencing platform. HLA typing covered class I and class II loci at four-digit resolution. The number of donors typed differed by locus, with about 629-640 for A, B, C, DRB1 and DQB1, roughly 520 for DQA1, some 570 for DPA1, and 400 to 490 for DPB1. Because of strong linkage in the cohort, five DR-DQ haplotypes were treated as single units for association and clustering. On average, roughly 250,000 unique TCR beta nucleotide sequences were sequenced per donor among a few hundred genotyped donors of the cohort, with around 19% of those sequences being non-productive. General study outcomes and caveats: Compared with the roughly 670-donor mean, donors in an Asian-associated ancestry cluster had fewer N-insertions in productive TCRs, according to a later genetic analysis. The only immune exposure information available for the cohort was CMV serostatus. Presence/absence analyses assumed roughly uniform sequencing depth across donors, an assumption that may not hold. A few of the identified cytomegalovirus-associated TCR beta chains were confirmed in vitro to be specific for cytomegalovirus antigens. The classifier was reported to diagnose cytomegalovirus status with high specificity and sensitivity in both the original cohort and the validation cohort. Because some donors lacked HLA typing at each locus, the association tests relied only on the typed subset. V-gene and J-gene trimming of TCR beta chains was associated with a missense DCLRE1C variant in a later genetic analysis, and the association was replicated in an independent cohort. A total of 150 to 200 TCR beta chains were listed by the study as associated with cytomegalovirus. Assigning TCR associations to individual alleles was difficult when HLA alleles, especially DR and DQ, strongly co-occurred. A further reported finding was that TCR beta sequences accurately predicted the HLA-A and HLA-B alleles for most subjects in the first cohort. Correlated functional status among segregating V segments might be attributable to linkage disequilibrium, but an unknown experimental factor could not be ruled out. A later analysis reported that several top co-occurrence clusters appeared linked to parvovirus B19, influenza, CMV and Epstein-Barr virus. Most TCR sequences were observed very rarely across donors, whereas some public TCRs were present in many individuals. According to a later analysis, most CMV-associated TCR beta chains appeared to be HLA-restricted, and the HLA associations seemed to be driven largely by CMV exposure. The 87-base-pair reads could not distinguish some IMGT-functional V segments, including TRBV6-2 and TRBV6-3, so those segments were excluded. Compared with equally common non-associated chains, HLA-associated TCR beta chains in a later analysis were more clonally expanded and had lower generation probabilities. The sequencing pipeline was judged likely to have produced a cluster of highly shared sequence variants as a technical artifact. The cohort was sequenced for TCR beta chains only, and without alpha or paired-chain data the features that could be detected were limited. Broadly in line with IMGT annotations, most TCR beta V segments showed up in productive rearrangements about 90% or about 30% of the time in an earlier analysis of 450 to 750 of the donors. In a later analysis, the rate of TCR association differed among HLA loci, with DRB1 alleles having the most associated TCRs and HLA-C alleles having the fewest. In a later analysis, 16,951 TCR beta sequences were associated with specific HLA alleles at a false discovery rate of 0.05. It was suggested by the authors that the approach could potentially be generalized to other disease states and immunological phenotypes. Because counts were too low, about 18 rarely observed V segments, including chromosome 9 orphons, were left out of the earlier analysis of approximately 580 of the donors.

As for this clone: Its antigen is unknown. Per-base qualities were not stored, and no clone one base away is much larger.

CDR1 LGHNT and CDR2 FRNRAP were looked up in the germline V gene. V lost 5 bases and J lost 4 bases; the stretch between them is 10 bases long. The CDR3, cysteine through phenylalanine, is 13 amino acids long. Left in the record is the CDR3 DNA by itself, 39 bases read in frame from the first base. Receptor amplification or capture employed the immunoSEQ multiplex PCR assay. A mixture of 60 forward primers for TCR Vbeta segments and 13 reverse primers for TCR Jbeta segments was used in the multiplex PCR. A multiplex PCR assay on genomic DNA amplified the CDR3 region of rearranged TCR beta genes. The amplified TCR beta libraries were sequenced on the Illumina HiSeq System as 87-base-pair reads. Regarding the original processing steps: In a later analysis, tens of millions of unique TCR beta chains were counted across the 650 to 700 repertoires, and some 10 million of these chains were shared by at least two donors. Raw reads were error-corrected and collapsed into unique sequences by a nearest-neighbor algorithm in which closely related sequences were merged to remove PCR and sequencing errors. Alignment of CDR3 sequences to IMGT reference sequences was used to assign V, D and J gene segments. For a sequence to be retained, a match of at least six nucleotides to both a V gene segment and a J gene segment was required. A rearrangement was called productive if the CDR3 had no stop codons and remained in frame with V and J, and every other rearrangement was called non-productive. CDR3 was defined according to IMGT convention as the region running from the second conserved V-encoded cysteine to the conserved J-encoded phenylalanine. The earlier analysis of 587 of the donors excluded sequences that lacked an unambiguous match to a single V gene segment. In an earlier analysis of around 590 of the donors, a V segment was called functional when productive rearrangements were above 56.7%, and segregating when the standard deviation between donors exceeded 5%. A statistical classification framework was built for diagnosing cytomegalovirus status from the catalog of TCR beta chain sequences. V and J gene assignment, in a later analysis, came from comparing TCR nucleotide sequences with IMGT/GENE-DB human TR gene sequences. Using the TCRdist pipeline, a later analysis assigned CDR3 sequences along with most-parsimonious VDJ recombination scenarios. In a later analysis, every TCR beta chain was defined by the combination of its CDR3 amino acid sequence and its V-gene family, and reads without a unique V-gene family were dropped. To address suspected cross-contamination and a sequencing artifact, a later analysis removed around 600 highly shared, low-generation-probability nucleotide sequences. For each public chain, a later analysis derived a clonal expansion index from normalized ranks of inferred template counts within each repertoire. In a later analysis, generation probabilities were computed with a VDJ recombination model fitted to out-of-frame rearrangements, and the resulting probabilities were checked against IGoR. In a later analysis, hypergeometric tests were used to score TCR-TCR, TCR-HLA and TCR-CMV co-occurrence, with a repertoire-size bias correction applied to TCR pairs. False discovery rates were estimated in a later analysis by permuting HLA or CMV assignments 20 times. In a later analysis, co-occurring TCRs were grouped with DBSCAN, and TCRdist sequence similarity was added when clustering was performed within HLA-allele-positive subsets. Repertoires with fewer than 30,000 or more than 120,000 public chains were left out of co-occurrence clustering, as were four to six repertoires with anomalous nucleotide sharing. The table comes from immuneACCESS by way of TCRdb, which keeps in-frame sequences with V and J called. Part of the clones is missing from these tables; in studies checked, under half for an unresolved V gene and the rest for unknown reasons. V and J calls plus clone size are reproduced from that table; the DNA served to infer D and trimming. For this sample the table gives roughly 180,000 clones, of which roughly 73% were detected only once. The ten most abundant clones make up roughly 7.8% of the sample.

In total, approximately 690 healthy bone marrow donors made up the cohort. All cohort members were sampled while nominally healthy, although unrecorded immune exposures were likely present. The donor was CMV seropositive and was included in the group of approximately 300 seropositive cohort members. A peripheral blood sample was provided by each donor, and peripheral blood mononuclear cells were used for TCR beta sequencing. Genomic DNA extraction from the blood cell samples was performed with the Qiagen DNeasy Blood Extraction Kit. Sequencing input: PBMCs. The sequence was collected from a woman aged 40-49 years in good health and CMV-seropositive. The V and J genes are TRBV12-5 and TRBJ2-3; the D segment cannot be called with confidence. Here the CDR3 is given as CASGPGSPDTQYF. The DNA sequence is given as TGTGCTAGTGGTCCCGGGTCTCCAGATACGCAGTATTTT.